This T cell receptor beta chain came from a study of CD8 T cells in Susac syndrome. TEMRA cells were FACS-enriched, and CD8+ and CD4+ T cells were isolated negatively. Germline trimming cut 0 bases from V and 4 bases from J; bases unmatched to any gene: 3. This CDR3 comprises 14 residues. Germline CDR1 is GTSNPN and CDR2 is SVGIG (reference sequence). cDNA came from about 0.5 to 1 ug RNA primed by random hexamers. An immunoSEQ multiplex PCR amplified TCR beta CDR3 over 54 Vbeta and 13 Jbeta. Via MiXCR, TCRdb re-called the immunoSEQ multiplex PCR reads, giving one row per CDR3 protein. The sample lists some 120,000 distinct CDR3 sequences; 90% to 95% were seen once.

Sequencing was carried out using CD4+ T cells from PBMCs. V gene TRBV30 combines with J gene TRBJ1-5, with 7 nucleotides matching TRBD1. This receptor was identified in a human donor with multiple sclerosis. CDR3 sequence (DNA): TGTGCCTGGAGTGTCACAGGGGTGAATCAGCCCCAGCATTTT. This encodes CAWSVTGVNQPQHF.